A single sample is the source of the 9 T cell receptor beta chains below, sequenced in a study of T cell responses to AZD1222 COVID-19 vaccine. Repertoires were generated with immunoSEQ multiplex PCR, while TCRdb's copy carries only in-frame clones and drops some. The sample comprises 150,000 or so clones, 90% to 95% of which are singletons, and about 2.5% rests with the top ten. Sequencing was performed on peripheral blood, taken on day 0 of AZD1222 vaccination. The receptors here all came from an adult in good health.

The chain employs TRBV2 and TRBJ2-7; 8 positions match TRBD2. V lost 6 bases to trimming and J lost 0 bases; unmatched junction nucleotides: 4. There are 14 residues in the CDR3. Germline lookup yields CDR1 SNHLY and CDR2 FYNNEI. DNA of the CDR3: TGTGCCAGCAGCGAGCGGGAGTACTCCTACGAGCAGTACTTC. Amino acids: CASSEREYSYEQYF.

J is TRBJ2-5 and V is TRBV7-6, with D maybe TRBD2 (6 bases). V was clipped by 0 bases and J by 11 bases, with 10 bases between them. The CDR3 runs to 12 residues. Germline V gene data show CDR1 as SGHVS and CDR2 as FNYEAQ. The CDR3, as DNA: TGTGCCAGCAGCTTAGCGGAGGGAACACAGTACTTC. Translated: CASSLAEGTQYF.

This rearrangement joins TRBV11-2 to TRBJ2-3; tentatively, D is TRBD2 (6 bases). Trimming shortened V by 5 bases and J by 1 base, and 13 bases separated the two germline ends. The CDR3 consists of 15 residues. Germline CDR1 is SGHAT and CDR2 is FQNNGV. CDR3 bases: TGTGCCAGCAGCATACCCGGGGGACGCACAGATACGCAGTATTTT. Protein sequence: CASSIPGGRTDTQYF.

The genes are TRBV4-1 and TRBJ1-1; D gene ambiguous. The CDR3 runs to 14 residues. Germline lookup yields CDR1 MGHRA and CDR2 YSYEKL. Trimming left V 2 bases short and J 2 bases short, with 9 bases between. The CDR3 DNA sequence: TGCGCCAGCAGCCAACACCCCGTAAACACTGAAGCTTTCTTT. This encodes CASSQHPVNTEAFF.

The chain couples TRBV10-2 to TRBJ2-4; D may correspond to TRBD1 or TRBD2 (5 bases each). With 7 bases removed from V and 4 bases from J, the gap between germline ends came to 11 bases. The CDR3 has 13 amino acids. Germline values: CDR1 WSHSY, CDR2 SAAADI. The CDR3 sequence: CASTRDPKNIQYF. CDR3 nucleotides: TGCGCCAGCACTCGGGACCCGAAAAACATTCAGTACTTC.

The V call is TRBV6-2 or TRBV6-3, the J call TRBJ2-7, with 10 bases identical to TRBD2. Unmatched junction bases numbered 5, after V lost 6 bases and J lost 3 bases. Germline CDR1 and CDR2: MNHEY and SVGEGT. The CDR3 loop spans 14 amino acids. The CDR3 DNA reads TGTGCCAGCAGCTCCCCTAGCGGGAGCTACGAGCAGTACTTC. Protein sequence: CASSSPSGSYEQYF.

This chain connects TRBV29-1 to TRBJ2-3; a possible D gene is TRBD1 (5 bases). The CDR3 consists of 14 residues. Looked up from germline, CDR1 is SQVTM and CDR2 is ANQGSEA. Trimming removed 7 bases from V and 1 base from J, with 15 bases in between. CDR3 loop: CSASGPLGTDTQYF. The CDR3 DNA is TGCAGCGCCTCAGGGCCCCTGGGCACAGATACGCAGTATTTT.

The gene calls are TRBV30 and TRBJ2-7; 10 bases are shared with TRBD2. Germline values: CDR1 GTSNPN, CDR2 SVGIG (reference sequence). The V gene end was trimmed by 1 base and the J gene end by 4 bases; junction bases not matched to a gene: 7. This CDR3 has 15 amino acids. The CDR3 sequence is CAWSEASGRSYEQYF. CDR3 sequence (DNA): TGTGCCTGGAGTGAGGCTAGCGGGAGATCGTACGAGCAGTACTTC.

The chain employs TRBV11-2 and TRBJ2-7, with unresolved D. Trimming took 0 bases from V and 3 from J, leaving 9 bases between them. This CDR3 has 14 residues. Germline V CDR1 and CDR2: SGHAT, FQNNGV. CDR3 sequence reads: CASSLDLLDYEQYF. The CDR3 DNA is TGTGCCAGCAGCTTAGATCTGCTTGACTACGAGCAGTACTTC.